One TCR beta chain is described in this entry. Germline V lookup: CDR1 MNHNY, CDR2 SVGAGI (reference sequence). V shed 8 bases and J 3 bases; nucleotides not matched to a gene: 3. This CDR3 spans 13 amino acids. This entry comes from a study of control samples from healthy donors and cancer patients. Measured with immunoSEQ multiplex PCR; TCRdb has only the in-frame clones, and not every one. The table has tens of thousands of clones, 83% seen once; the top ten hold about 50%. The clonotype comes from a man between 60 and 75 years old in good health. This chain links TRBV6-6 with TRBJ1-3; TRBD1 matches 8 bases. The specimen was blood. This CDR3 is CASPDRDGNTIYF. CDR3 nucleotide sequence: TGTGCCAGCCCGGACAGGGATGGAAACACCATATATTTT.